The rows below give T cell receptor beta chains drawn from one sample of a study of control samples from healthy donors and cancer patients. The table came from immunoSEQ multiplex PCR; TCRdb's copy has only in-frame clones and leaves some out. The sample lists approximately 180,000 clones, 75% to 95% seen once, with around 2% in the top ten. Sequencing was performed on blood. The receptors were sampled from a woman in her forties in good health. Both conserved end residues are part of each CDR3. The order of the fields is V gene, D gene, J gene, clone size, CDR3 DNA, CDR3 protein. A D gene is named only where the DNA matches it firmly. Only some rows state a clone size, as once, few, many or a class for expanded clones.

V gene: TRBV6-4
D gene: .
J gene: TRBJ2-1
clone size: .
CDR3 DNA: TGTGCCAGCAGCCTAGAATCCCCCTCCTACAATGAGCAGTTCTTC
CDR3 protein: CASSLESPSYNEQFF

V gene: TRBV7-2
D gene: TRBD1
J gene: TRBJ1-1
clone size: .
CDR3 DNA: TGTGCCAGCAGCACACAGTGGACAGGGAACGCTGAAGCTTTCTTT
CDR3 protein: CASSTQWTGNAEAFF

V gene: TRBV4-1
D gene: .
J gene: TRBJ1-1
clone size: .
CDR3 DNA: TGCGCCAGCAGCCCCGTTGGGGGGGCTAACACTGAAGCTTTCTTT
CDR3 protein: CASSPVGGANTEAFF

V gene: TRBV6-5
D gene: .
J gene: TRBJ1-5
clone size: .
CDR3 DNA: TGTGCCAGCAGTTACTCGCAGGGGAATCAGCCCCAGCATTTT
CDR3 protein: CASSYSQGNQPQHF

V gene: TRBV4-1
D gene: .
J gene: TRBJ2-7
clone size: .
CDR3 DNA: TGCGCCAGCAGCCAAGATCGGAGGCAGTACTTC
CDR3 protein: CASSQDRRQYF

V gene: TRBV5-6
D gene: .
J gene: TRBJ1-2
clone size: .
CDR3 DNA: TGTGCCAGCAGAATAAGACTTACTAACTATGGCTACACCTTC
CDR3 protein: CASRIRLTNYGYTF

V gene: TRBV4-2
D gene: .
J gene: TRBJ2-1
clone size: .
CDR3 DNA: TGTGCCAGCAGCAATATCGCCGGGGGGCCGGGCGAGCAGTTCTTC
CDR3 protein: CASSNIAGGPGEQFF

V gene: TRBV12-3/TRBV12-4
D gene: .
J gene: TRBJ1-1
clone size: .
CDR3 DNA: TGTGCCAGCAGGCGATCAGGAGTCGCTGAAGCTTTCTTT
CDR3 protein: CASRRSGVAEAFF

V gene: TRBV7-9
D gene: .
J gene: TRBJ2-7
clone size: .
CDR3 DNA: TGTGCCAGCAGCTTACAGGGTAGGCTCGAGCAGTACTTC
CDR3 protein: CASSLQGRLEQYF

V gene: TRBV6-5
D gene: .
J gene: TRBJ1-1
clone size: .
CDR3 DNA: TGTGCCAGCAGTACCCCGGACAGCCGTGAAGCTTTCTTT
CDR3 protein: CASSTPDSREAFF

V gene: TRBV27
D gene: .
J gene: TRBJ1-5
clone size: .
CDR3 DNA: TGTGCCAGCAGCATGCTCGGGGGTAGCAATCAGCCCCAGCATTTT
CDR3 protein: CASSMLGGSNQPQHF

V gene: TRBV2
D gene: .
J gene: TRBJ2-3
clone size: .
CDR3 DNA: TGTGCCAGCACCGGAAGGGCAGATACGCAGTATTTT
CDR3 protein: CASTGRADTQYF

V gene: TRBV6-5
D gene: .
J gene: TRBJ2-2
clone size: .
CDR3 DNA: TGTGCCAGCACTGTCAGGCCTCTCGGGGAGCTGTTTTTT
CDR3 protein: CASTVRPLGELFF

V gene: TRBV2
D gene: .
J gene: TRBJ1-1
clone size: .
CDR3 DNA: TGTGCCACCACCCGGGAGGGGGTGAACACTGAAGCTTTCTTT
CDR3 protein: CATTREGVNTEAFF

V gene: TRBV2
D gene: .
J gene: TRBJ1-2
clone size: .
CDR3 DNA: TGTGCCAGCAGTATCCCGGACTCCCGCTATGGCTACACCTTC
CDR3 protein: CASSIPDSRYGYTF

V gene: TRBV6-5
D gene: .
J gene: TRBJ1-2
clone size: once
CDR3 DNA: TGTGCCAGCACGTCCCAGTATGGGTGGGGCTACACCTTC
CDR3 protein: CASTSQYGWGYTF

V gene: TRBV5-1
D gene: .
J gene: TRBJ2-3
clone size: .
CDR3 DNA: TGCGCCAGCAGCTTACCTAGCGAAAGCACAGATACGCAGTATTTT
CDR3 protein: CASSLPSESTDTQYF

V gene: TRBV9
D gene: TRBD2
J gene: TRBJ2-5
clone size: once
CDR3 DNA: TGTGCCAGCAGCGTAGGGGGTAGCGGGGGTCCTGAGACCCAGTACTTC
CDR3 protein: CASSVGGSGGPETQYF

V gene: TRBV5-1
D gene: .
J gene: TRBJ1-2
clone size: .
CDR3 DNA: TGCGCCAGCAGCTTGGATGGGGACGGCTACACCTTC
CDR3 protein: CASSLDGDGYTF

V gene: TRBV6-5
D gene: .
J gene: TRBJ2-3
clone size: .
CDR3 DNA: TGTGCCACCACCCGAGGGGACCCCCGTCAAGATACGCAGTATTTT
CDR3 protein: CATTRGDPRQDTQYF

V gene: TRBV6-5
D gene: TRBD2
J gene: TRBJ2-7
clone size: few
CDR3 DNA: TGTGCCAGCAGTTACTCGCCGGGACTAGCTTCTGTTGAGCAGTACTTC
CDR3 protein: CASSYSPGLASVEQYF

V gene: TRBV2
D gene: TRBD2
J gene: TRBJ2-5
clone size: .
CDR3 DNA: TGTGCCAGCAGCCAGACTAGCGGGGCTCCAGAGACCCAGTACTTC
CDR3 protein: CASSQTSGAPETQYF